This entry lists 18 T cell receptor beta chains sequenced from one sample in a study of blood T cell repertoires in COVID-19. Here immunoSEQ multiplex PCR was the method, and the copy in TCRdb shows in-frame clones only, minus some. The table has about 360,000 clones, about 88% seen once; the top ten hold 2.5% to 3.5%. Sequencing was carried out using peripheral blood. These receptors all come from a human donor in a cohort sampled during active COVID-19.

The rearrangement links TRBV4-2 to TRBJ2-5; tentatively, D is TRBD2 (6 bases). Trimming cost V 4 bases and J 1 base, with 10 bases left between them. From germline, CDR1 is LGHNA and CDR2 YNFKEQ. The CDR3 is 14 residues long. As DNA, the CDR3 is TGTGCCAGCAGCCCAGGACTACCCCAAGAGACCCAGTACTTC. It encodes CASSPGLPQETQYF.

The V call is TRBV4-2, the J call TRBJ2-5; 10 bases are a match to TRBD1. Trimming cost V 4 bases and J 5 bases; bases outside gene matches: 7. The CDR3 length is 15 residues. The germline gives CDR1 LGHNA, CDR2 YNFKEQ. The CDR3: CASSLTRTGGETQYF. The CDR3 DNA sequence: TGTGCCAGCAGCCTCACGAGGACAGGGGGTGAGACCCAGTACTTC.

The V and J genes are TRBV2 and TRBJ2-2; D may be TRBD2 (5 bases). The germline V and J ends were trimmed by 6 bases and 2 bases, with 10 bases remaining between them. The CDR3 runs 14 residues. Germline V lookup: CDR1 SNHLY, CDR2 FYNNEI. This CDR3 reads CASRGDINTGELFF. In nucleotides, the CDR3 is TGTGCCAGCAGGGGAGACATTAACACCGGGGAGCTGTTTTTT.

Details on this clone: Other nucleotide sequences in the sample specify the same CDR3. This chain joins TRBV3-1 (or the pseudogene TRBV3-2) and TRBJ2-3; D unresolved. Germline-derived CDR1 and CDR2 are LGHDT and YNNKEL (reference sequence). This CDR3 has 13 amino acids. The ends were cut back, 4 bases at V and 2 bases at J, with 7 bases in the middle. The CDR3 DNA follows: TGTGCCAGCAGCCGAGCGTCCACAGATACGCAGTATTTT. It is translated as CASSRASTDTQYF.

CDR3 loop: CASSEGGAWENYGYTF. In DNA form, the CDR3 reads TGTGCCAGCAGTGAAGGAGGGGCTTGGGAGAACTATGGCTACACCTTC. This rearrangement joins TRBV25-1 to TRBJ1-2; perhaps TRBD1 as D (5 bases). CDR1 is MGHDK and CDR2 is SYGVNS in the germline V gene. The CDR3 is 16 amino acids. Trimming left V 2 bases short and J 2 bases short, with 15 bases between.

This chain connects TRBV7-9 to TRBJ2-2; no clear D. Germline V lookup: CDR1 SEHNR, CDR2 FQNEAQ (reference sequence). Trimming took 10 bases from V and 5 from J, leaving 11 bases between them. The CDR3 extends over 12 amino acids. The CDR3 reads CATHSGTGELFF. The CDR3 DNA sequence: TGTGCCACTCACTCCGGGACCGGGGAGCTGTTTTTT.

The CDR3 is CASSRPRGAYEQYF. Here the CDR3 DNA reads TGTGCCAGCAGCCGACCCAGGGGTGCCTACGAGCAGTACTTC. V is TRBV4-2 and J is TRBJ2-7; TRBD1 might be the D (6 bases). The V end lost 4 bases, the J end lost 2 bases, and 12 bases lay between the germline ends. Per germline, CDR1 LGHNA and CDR2 YNFKEQ. The CDR3 covers 14 residues.

The rearrangement links TRBV30 to TRBJ1-4; TRBD1 matches at 7 bases. The CDR3 spans 15 residues. V was clipped by 4 bases and J by 0 bases; unmatched bases: 5. Per germline, CDR1 GTSNPN and CDR2 SVGIG (reference sequence). The chain's CDR3 is CAWTEGAATNEKLFF. DNA for the CDR3: TGTGCCTGGACTGAGGGGGCGGCAACTAATGAAAAACTGTTTTTT.

CDR3 region: CASSLSSGSGNEQFF. The CDR3 DNA follows: TGTGCCAGCAGCCTTAGTAGCGGGAGTGGTAATGAGCAGTTCTTC. The chain carries TRBV4-2 and TRBJ2-1, with TRBD2 matching 9 bases. The length of the CDR3 is 15 residues. V trimming: 4 bases; J trimming: 7 bases; junction bases outside the gene matches: 8. Germline lookup yields CDR1 LGHNA and CDR2 YNFKEQ.

This clone showed up just once. CDR3 DNA sequence: TGCGCCAGCAGCACAGGACAGGGTGCCTATGGCTACACCTTC. Translated, it gives CASSTGQGAYGYTF. The rearrangement uses TRBV5-1 and TRBJ1-2; 8 bases fit TRBD1. Germline assignment: CDR1 SGHRS and CDR2 YFSETQ. After removal of 4 bases from V and 4 bases from J, the junction contained 6 bases not matched to a gene. The CDR3 sequence is 14 residues long.

The V gene is TRBV6-5, the J gene TRBJ2-1; TRBD2 matches at 11 bases. The CDR3 spans 15 residues. The trim removed 6 bases at V and 7 bases at J, leaving 8 bases unmatched. Per the germline V gene, CDR1 is MNHEY and CDR2 is SVGAGI. CDR3 bases: TGTGCCAGCAGCTCAGGACTAGCGGGTCCTAATGAGCAGTTCTTC. Translation: CASSSGLAGPNEQFF.

The sample holds one count of this clone. The V call is TRBV6-2 or TRBV6-3, the J call TRBJ2-1; TRBD2 matches at 7 bases. The CDR3 is 17 residues long. V dropped 2 bases and J dropped 0; count of bases not matched to a gene: 7. Germline V gene data show CDR1 as MNHEY and CDR2 as SVGEGT. The CDR3 nucleotides read TGTGCCAGCAGTTACCTCCGGGCGGGAGACTCCTACAATGAGCAGTTCTTC. Amino acid sequence: CASSYLRAGDSYNEQFF.

This chain uses TRBV6-1 with TRBJ2-4, with TRBD1 matching 7 bases. CDR1 MNHNS and CDR2 SASEGT come from the germline V gene. V lost 3 bases, J lost 5 bases, and 7 bases stayed unmatched. The CDR3 spans 15 residues. CDR3 coding DNA: TGTGCCAGCAGTGAGACCGACAGGGCCCAAAACATTCAGTACTTC. The encoded protein is CASSETDRAQNIQYF.

This rearrangement joins TRBV9 to TRBJ1-1, with D hard to call. V was cut by 0 bases and J by 6 bases, with 18 bases left in between. CDR3 length: 16 amino acids. Germline values: CDR1 SGDLS, CDR2 YYNGEE. The CDR3 DNA reads as TGTGCCAGCAGCGTAGAAGCGGGCGCGATATGGTCTGAAGCTTTCTTT. This sequence encodes CASSVEAGAIWSEAFF.

The chain has TRBV5-4 and TRBJ2-1, with TRBD2 identical over 9 bases. The CDR3 is 14 residues long. The ends lost 0 bases at V and 10 bases at J; junction bases unmatched: 5. CDR1 and CDR2 (germline): SGHNT, YYREEE (reference sequence). The CDR3 protein is CASSLASGAGEQFF. For the CDR3, the DNA is TGTGCCAGCAGCTTGGCTAGCGGGGCAGGAGAGCAGTTCTTC.

This sequence joins TRBV5-1 and TRBJ2-1; 11 nucleotides agree with TRBD2. The CDR3 contains 15 residues. Germline CDR1 and CDR2: SGHRS and YFSETQ. V was pared by 4 bases and J by 5 bases, with 5 bases of the junction left unmatched. The CDR3 loop is CASSPSGLADNEQFF. CDR3 bases: TGCGCCAGCAGCCCGTCGGGACTAGCGGACAATGAGCAGTTCTTC.

The chain has TRBV28 and TRBJ1-6, with D perhaps TRBD1 (5 bases). The V gene lost 2 bases and the J gene lost 3 bases, with 11 bases spanning the gap. Germline-derived CDR1 and CDR2 are MDHEN and SYDVKM. The CDR3 is 16 amino acids. The CDR3 nucleotides are TGTGCCAGCAGTTTACTCGACAGAAGCTATAATTCACCCCTCCACTTT. Encoded protein: CASSLLDRSYNSPLHF.

The chain links TRBV29-1 to TRBJ2-1; 7 positions match TRBD2. CDR1 SQVTM and CDR2 ANQGSEA come from the germline V gene. This CDR3 is 13 amino acids long. V dropped 0 bases and J dropped 9; count of bases not matched to a gene: 5. This CDR3 reads CSVEEGRGGEQFF. CDR3 nucleotides: TGCAGCGTTGAAGAGGGGAGGGGTGGTGAGCAGTTCTTC.